This T cell receptor beta chain appears in the sequencing data of a study of CD8 T cells in ankylosing spondylitis. TCRdb recomputed calls from the 5' RACE reads with MiXCR, one row per CDR3 protein. The sample consists of 650,000 to 800,000 distinct CDR3 sequences, under 20% of them appearing once. V shed 10 bases and J shed 5 bases, with 14 bases lying between them. Germline values: CDR1 SGHTA, CDR2 FQGNSA. The CDR3 is made up of 12 amino acids. Findings of the study overall: Ankylosing spondylitis blood appeared to carry a characteristic TCR beta motif of several highly homologous variants.

The table lists this clonotype with a few counts. The antigen is undetermined. The clonotype originates from a male donor with ankylosing spondylitis. J is TRBJ2-5 and V is TRBV7-2, with D possibly TRBD2 on 6 matching bases. Sequenced: blood, either unsorted or a sorted T cell fraction (not recorded which). DNA for the CDR3: TGTGCCATCACGGACTACCGGGAGACCCAGTACTTC. Its protein product is CAITDYRETQYF.